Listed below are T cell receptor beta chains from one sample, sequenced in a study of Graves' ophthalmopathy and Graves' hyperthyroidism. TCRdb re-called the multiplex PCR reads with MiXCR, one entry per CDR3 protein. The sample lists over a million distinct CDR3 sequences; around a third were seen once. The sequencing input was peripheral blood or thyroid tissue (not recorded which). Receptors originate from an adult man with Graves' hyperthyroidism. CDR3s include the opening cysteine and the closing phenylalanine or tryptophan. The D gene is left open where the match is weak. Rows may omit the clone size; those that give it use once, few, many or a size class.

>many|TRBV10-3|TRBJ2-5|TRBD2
CAISPTSGSQETQYF
TGTGCCATCAGTCCGACTAGCGGGAGTCAAGAGACCCAGTACTTC
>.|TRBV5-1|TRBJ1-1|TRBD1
CASSLMAGGLEAFF
TGCGCCAGCAGCTTGATGGCAGGGGGCCTAGAAGCTTTCTTT
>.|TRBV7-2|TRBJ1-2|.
CASSPRGKGEVFGYTF
TGTGCCAGCAGCCCCCGAGGGAAAGGAGAGGTTTTTGGCTACACCTTC
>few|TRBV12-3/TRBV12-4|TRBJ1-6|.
CASSLGQGMSSPLHF
TGTGCCAGCAGTTTAGGTCAGGGTATGAGTTCACCCCTCCACTTT
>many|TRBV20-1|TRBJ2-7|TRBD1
CSALNRGRPIEQYF
TGCAGTGCCTTAAACAGGGGGCGGCCGATCGAGCAGTACTTC
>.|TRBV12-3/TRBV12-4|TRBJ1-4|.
CASSTTRGLWGEKLFF
TGTGCCAGCAGTACGACTCGGGGCCTCTGGGGTGAAAAACTGTTTTTT
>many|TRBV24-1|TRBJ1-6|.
CATRGRHPNNSPLHF
TGTGCCACCAGGGGCAGGCACCCGAATAATTCACCCCTCCACTTT
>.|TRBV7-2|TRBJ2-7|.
CASKPPGDAYEQYF
TGTGCCAGCAAACCTCCGGGGGACGCCTACGAGCAGTACTTC
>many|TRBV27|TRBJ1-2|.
CASSSLQRPDRGYTF
TGTGCCAGCAGTTCACTCCAGCGGCCGGATCGAGGCTACACCTTC
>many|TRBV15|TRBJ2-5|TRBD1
CATSRIGGETQYF
TGTGCCACCAGCAGAATAGGGGGCGAGACCCAGTACTTC
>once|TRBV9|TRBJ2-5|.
CASFRQEETQYF
TGTGCTAGCTTCCGGCAGGAAGAGACCCAGTACTTC
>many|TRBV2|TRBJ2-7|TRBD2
CASRKAGRAYEQYF
TGTGCCAGCAGAAAAGCGGGAAGGGCCTACGAGCAGTACTTC
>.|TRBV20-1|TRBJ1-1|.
CSAGKTGIMNTEAFF
TGCAGTGCTGGAAAGACAGGCATCATGAACACTGAAGCTTTCTTT
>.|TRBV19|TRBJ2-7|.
CASSMGLGGEQYF
TGTGCCAGTAGTATGGGACTCGGCGGTGAGCAGTACTTC
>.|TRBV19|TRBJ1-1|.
CAIRGLSGGPEAFF
TGTGCCATCCGTGGACTGAGTGGGGGCCCTGAAGCTTTCTTT
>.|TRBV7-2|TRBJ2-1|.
CASSPGRGEQFF
TGTGCCAGCAGCCCCGGCCGGGGGGAGCAGTTCTTC
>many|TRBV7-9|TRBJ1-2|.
CASSPSRAGDYGYTF
TGTGCCAGCAGCCCCAGCCGGGCCGGCGACTATGGCTACACCTTC
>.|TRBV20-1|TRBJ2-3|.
CSARDPLAGADTQYF
TGCAGTGCTAGAGATCCACTAGCTGGGGCAGATACGCAGTATTTT
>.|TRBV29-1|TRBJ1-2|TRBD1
CSAGQVFYGYTF
TGCAGCGCGGGACAGGTTTTCTATGGCTACACCTTC
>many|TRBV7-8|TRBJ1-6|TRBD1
CASSPRTGYSPLHF
TGTGCCAGCAGCCCAAGGACAGGGTATTCACCCCTCCACTTT
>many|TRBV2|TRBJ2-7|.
CASSEQYF
TGTGCCAGCAGCGAGCAGTACTTC
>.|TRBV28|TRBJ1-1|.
CASSFGVNMNTEAFF
TGTGCCAGCAGTTTTGGGGTGAACATGAACACTGAAGCTTTCTTT
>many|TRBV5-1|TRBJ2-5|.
CASSLEASRGTQYF
TGCGCCAGCAGCTTGGAGGCTAGCCGGGGGACCCAGTACTTC
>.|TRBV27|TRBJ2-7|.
CASHRQESYEQYF
TGTGCCAGCCACCGGCAGGAGTCCTACGAGCAGTACTTC
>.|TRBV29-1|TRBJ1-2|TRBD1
CSVWGQEYYGYTF
TGCAGCGTCTGGGGACAGGAATACTATGGCTACACCTTC
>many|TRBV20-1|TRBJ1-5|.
CSASVDGGGFQHF
TGCAGTGCTAGTGTGGACGGTGGCGGATTCCAGCATTTT
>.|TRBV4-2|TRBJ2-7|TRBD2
CASSHPLAGAYEQYF
TGTGCCAGCAGCCACCCTCTAGCGGGAGCCTACGAGCAGTACTTC
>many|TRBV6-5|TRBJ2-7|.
CASKPSEQEQYF
TGTGCCAGCAAACCGAGTGAGCAAGAGCAGTACTTC
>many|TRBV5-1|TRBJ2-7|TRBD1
CASSLLGQGLSYEQYF
TGCGCCAGCAGCTTGTTGGGACAGGGCCTCTCCTACGAGCAGTACTTC
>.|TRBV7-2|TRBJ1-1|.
CASSYEPARIGEAFF
TGTGCCAGCAGCTACGAGCCCGCCCGCATAGGTGAAGCTTTCTTT
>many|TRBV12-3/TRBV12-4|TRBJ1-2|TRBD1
CASSFTGALGYTF
TGTGCCAGCAGTTTTACAGGGGCCCTTGGCTACACCTTC
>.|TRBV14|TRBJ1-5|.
CASNGSTHSNQPQHF
TGTGCCAGCAACGGGTCTACCCATAGCAATCAGCCCCAGCATTTT
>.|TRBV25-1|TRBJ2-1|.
CASSEYIEYSVDEQFF
TGTGCCAGCAGTGAATATATTGAGTACTCGGTCGATGAGCAGTTCTTC
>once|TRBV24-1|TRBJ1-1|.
CATSDFKNRVTEAFF
TGTGCCACCAGTGATTTCAAGAACAGGGTAACTGAAGCTTTCTTT
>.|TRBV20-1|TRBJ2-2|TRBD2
CSARERTSGNTGELFF
TGCAGTGCTAGAGAACGGACTAGCGGCAACACCGGGGAGCTGTTTTTT
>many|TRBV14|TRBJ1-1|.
CASSPGREAFF
TGTGCCAGCAGCCCGGGCAGAGAAGCTTTCTTT
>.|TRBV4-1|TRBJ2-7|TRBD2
CASSQRLAGSYEQYF
TGCGCCAGCAGCCAACGACTAGCAGGCTCCTACGAGCAGTACTTC
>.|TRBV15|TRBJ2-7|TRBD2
CASSTSGGVEQYF
TGTGCCAGCAGCACTAGCGGGGGAGTCGAGCAGTACTTC
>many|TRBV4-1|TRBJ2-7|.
CASSPIPSGAYEQYF
TGCGCCAGCAGCCCGATTCCTTCAGGAGCCTACGAGCAGTACTTC
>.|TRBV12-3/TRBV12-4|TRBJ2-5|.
CASRGTLQGTQYF
TGTGCCAGCAGGGGGACCCTCCAAGGGACCCAGTACTTC
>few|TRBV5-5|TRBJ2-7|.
CASSARYGTRSYEQYF
TGTGCCAGCAGCGCACGATACGGGACACGATCCTACGAGCAGTACTTC
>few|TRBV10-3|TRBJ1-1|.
CASQGSFTEAFF
TGTGCCAGCCAGGGGTCCTTCACTGAAGCTTTCTTT
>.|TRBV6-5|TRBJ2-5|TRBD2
CASSYAVGGYQETQYF
TGTGCCAGCAGTTACGCTGTGGGAGGGTACCAAGAGACCCAGTACTTC
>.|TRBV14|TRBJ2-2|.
CASSPRPFSGTGELFF
TGTGCCAGCAGCCCCCGCCCATTCTCAGGGACCGGGGAGCTGTTTTTT
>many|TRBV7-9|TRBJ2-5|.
CAIHDKGETQYF
TGTGCCATCCACGATAAAGGAGAGACCCAGTACTTC
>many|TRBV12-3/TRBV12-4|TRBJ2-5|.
CASSLSVKETQYF
TGTGCCAGCAGTTTATCGGTCAAAGAGACCCAGTACTTC
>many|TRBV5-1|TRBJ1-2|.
CASSPGSGGYGYTF
TGCGCCAGCAGCCCCGGATCCGGCGGCTATGGCTACACCTTC
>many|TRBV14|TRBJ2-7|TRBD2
CASSHKTGTSMYEQYF
TGTGCCAGCAGCCATAAGACCGGGACTAGCATGTACGAGCAGTACTTC
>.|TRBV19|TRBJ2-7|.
CASQFSGTGAYEQYF
TGTGCCAGCCAATTTTCCGGGACGGGGGCCTACGAGCAGTACTTC
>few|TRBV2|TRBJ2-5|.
CASSDSSQETQYF
TGTGCCAGCAGTGACTCCTCCCAAGAGACCCAGTACTTC
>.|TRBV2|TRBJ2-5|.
CASRSGWETQYF
TGTGCCAGCCGGAGCGGGTGGGAGACCCAGTACTTC